A selection of T cell receptor beta chains follows, all from one sample in a study of T cells after yellow fever vaccination. A single record per CDR3 protein comes from TCRdb applying MiXCR to the 5' RACE reads. The sample consists of 450,000 to 550,000 distinct CDR3 sequences, 21% of them appearing once. Sequencing was performed on PBMCs, taken roughly 20 days after the first yellow fever vaccination. The origin of the receptors is a man aged 18-30 years who received the YFV17D yellow fever vaccine. Each CDR3 is given with its conserved first and last residue. A D gene is named only where the DNA matches it firmly. The size field is filled for only some rows; it gives once, few, many or a size class.

D	size	V	J	DNA	CDR3
.	few	TRBV7-2	TRBJ2-5	TGTGCCAGCAGCTTATTCGCTCTCACGGCGGAGACCCAGTACTTC	CASSLFALTAETQYF
TRBD2	.	TRBV2	TRBJ2-3	TGTGCCAGCCTCGGGCACAGCGGGGGGCCGCGCGGGACGCAGTATTTT	CASLGHSGGPRGTQYF
.	few	TRBV12-5	TRBJ1-1	TGTGCTAGTGGTTTGGGACAGAGCACTGAAGCTTTCTTT	CASGLGQSTEAFF
.	few	TRBV5-1	TRBJ2-2	TGCGCCAGCAGCTTGCAATCGGACACCGGGGAGCTGTTTTTT	CASSLQSDTGELFF
.	.	TRBV5-4	TRBJ1-1	TGTGCCAGCAGCTTGGCGGTGGGTGAGAACACTGAAGCTTTCTTT	CASSLAVGENTEAFF
TRBD1	few	TRBV10-3	TRBJ2-7	TGTGCCATCAGTGAGGGACAGGGGGCTTACGAGCAGTACTTC	CAISEGQGAYEQYF
.	many	TRBV4-1	TRBJ1-1	TGCGCCAGCAGCAGCAGGACTGGGCAGCAGAACACTGAAGCTTTCTTT	CASSSRTGQQNTEAFF
.	few	TRBV5-1	TRBJ2-2	TGCGCCAGCAGCTTGGGAGGCCCCCTTAACACCGGGGAGCTGTTTTTT	CASSLGGPLNTGELFF
.	few	TRBV9	TRBJ1-4	TGTGCCAGCAGCGGTCTTAATGAAAAACTGTTTTTT	CASSGLNEKLFF
.	few	TRBV7-6	TRBJ1-1	TGTGCCAGCAGCCCTGGACTCGTCGGAGCTTTCTTT	CASSPGLVGAFF
.	.	TRBV29-1	TRBJ2-5	TGCAGCGTTGACGACGTGGCGGGTGTGACCCAAGAGACCCAGTACTTC	CSVDDVAGVTQETQYF
.	.	TRBV6-5	TRBJ2-1	TGTGCCAGCAGTTACTCGGCAGGACCCAATGAGCAGTTCTTC	CASSYSAGPNEQFF
.	.	TRBV6-2/TRBV6-3	TRBJ2-2	TGTGCCAGCAGTTACGCGTCCGGGGAGCTGTTTTTT	CASSYASGELFF
TRBD1	.	TRBV6-5	TRBJ2-3	TGTGCCAGCAGTTACCGACAGGGGGCTTTTCATTTT	CASSYRQGAFHF
.	.	TRBV6-2/TRBV6-3	TRBJ2-7	TGTGCCAGCAGTTTGCGTCGCGAGCAGTACTTC	CASSLRREQYF
.	few	TRBV7-9	TRBJ2-1	TGTGCCAGCAGCCCCAGGTTACCCAACTCATACAATGAGCAGTTCTTC	CASSPRLPNSYNEQFF
.	.	TRBV5-6	TRBJ2-3	TGTGCCAGCAGCTTGGCTGTCACTAGCACAGATACGCAGTATTTT	CASSLAVTSTDTQYF
TRBD1	.	TRBV2	TRBJ2-7	TGTGCCAGCAAGGCGGGACAGGGCGGCTACGAGCAGTACTTC	CASKAGQGGYEQYF
TRBD2	once	TRBV5-1	TRBJ2-3	TGCGCCAGCAGGTTGCTAGCGGGAGGCCCAGATACGCAGTATTTT	CASRLLAGGPDTQYF
.	.	TRBV4-3	TRBJ1-1	TGCGCCAGCAGCCATCGGGAACTGGGGGGATGTGAAGCTTTCTTT	CASSHRELGGCEAFF
.	once	TRBV10-3	TRBJ1-5	TGTGCCATCAGTGATGGGTTTCCTGGGGGAACCCAGAGCCAGCCCCAGCATTTT	CAISDGFPGGTQSQPQHF
.	few	TRBV20-1	TRBJ2-2	TGCAGTGCTACCGCGAACACCGGGGAGCTGTTTTTT	CSATANTGELFF
.	many	TRBV29-1	TRBJ1-1	TGCAGCGTTGAGGAGACCTTGGGGAACACTGAAGCTTTCTTT	CSVEETLGNTEAFF
TRBD1	.	TRBV29-1	TRBJ2-7	TGCAGCGTGGCGACCGGGACAGGGGCCTACGAGCAGTACTTC	CSVATGTGAYEQYF
.	.	TRBV29-1	TRBJ2-4	TGCAGCGTTGAAGGGTTAGCCAAAAACATTCAGTACTTC	CSVEGLAKNIQYF
TRBD1	.	TRBV10-3	TRBJ1-6	TGTGCCATCGCAGGGGGTGATAATTCACCCCTCCACTTT	CAIAGGDNSPLHF
.	.	TRBV30	TRBJ1-4	TGTGCCTGGAGTGTATTACAGGGACCTGAAAAACTGTTTTTT	CAWSVLQGPEKLFF
TRBD1	.	TRBV5-4	TRBJ2-5	TGTGCCAGCAGCACGGGACAGGGGGCAGGGAGTGAGACCCAGTACTTC	CASSTGQGAGSETQYF
.	.	TRBV4-2	TRBJ2-2	TGTGCCAGCAGCCAATCCTTAGGTGCGAACACCGGGGAGCTGTTTTTT	CASSQSLGANTGELFF
TRBD1	once	TRBV10-3	TRBJ2-5	TGTGCCATCAGTGAGGTTCCCGGACAGGGGCCCCCTGGGAAGTACTTC	CAISEVPGQGPPGKYF
.	few	TRBV19	TRBJ1-5	TGTGCCAGTAGTATAGATCGCGCGGATAGCAATCAGCCCCAGCATTTT	CASSIDRADSNQPQHF
.	.	TRBV9	TRBJ2-5	TGTGCCAGCAGCGTAGCCGGGGGGCGCCGACAAGAGACCCAGTACTTC	CASSVAGGRRQETQYF
TRBD1	.	TRBV7-9	TRBJ1-2	TGTGCCAGCAGCTTACCGACAGGGGGTGGTGGCTACACCTTC	CASSLPTGGGGYTF
TRBD1	few	TRBV30	TRBJ2-7	TGTGCCGGTTCCCAGGGGGCAATTGGTTACGAGCAGTACTTC	CAGSQGAIGYEQYF
TRBD2	.	TRBV28	TRBJ2-3	TGTGCCAGCAGTGTACTAGCGGGGGGACACACAGATACGCAGTATTTT	CASSVLAGGHTDTQYF
.	.	TRBV6-2/TRBV6-3	TRBJ2-1	TGTGCCAGCAGTTACTTTGGGGGGAGCTCCTACAATGAGCAGTTCTTC	CASSYFGGSSYNEQFF
.	.	TRBV14	TRBJ2-1	TGTGCCAGCAGCCAATTTCCGGGGGCGTACAATGAGCAGTTCTTC	CASSQFPGAYNEQFF
.	once	TRBV29-1	TRBJ1-1	TGCAGCGTTCTCGGGGCTAAGGGGAACACTGAAGCTTTCTTT	CSVLGAKGNTEAFF
TRBD1	few	TRBV29-1	TRBJ1-5	TGCAGCGTCCAAGACAGGGGAGGGCTAAATCAGCCCCAGCATTTT	CSVQDRGGLNQPQHF
.	.	TRBV7-8	TRBJ2-1	TGTGCCAGCAGCTTAGGCGTCGGCCCGGACAATGAGCAGTTCTTC	CASSLGVGPDNEQFF
TRBD2	once	TRBV19	TRBJ2-1	TGTGCCAGTGTGGCCTTACTAGCGGGGGTGCCTGAGCAGTTCTTC	CASVALLAGVPEQFF
TRBD2	.	TRBV5-4	TRBJ2-5	TGTGCCAGCAGCTTTGCGGCTAGCGGGGGGACACAAGAGACCCAGTACTTC	CASSFAASGGTQETQYF
.	.	TRBV14	TRBJ1-2	TGTGCCAGCAGCCCCAGCCGAACAGGAGGCTACACCTTC	CASSPSRTGGYTF
.	.	TRBV6-2/TRBV6-3	TRBJ2-4	TGTGCCAGCAGTGGGACCGCACCTCCTATCAAAAACATTCAGTACTTC	CASSGTAPPIKNIQYF
TRBD1	few	TRBV9	TRBJ1-1	TGTGCCAGCAGCGTACTGGACAGGGGTGAAGCTTTCTTT	CASSVLDRGEAFF
TRBD1	few	TRBV5-1	TRBJ1-4	TGCGCCAGCACCACCGGGACAGTTGCAACTAATGAAAAACTGTTTTTT	CASTTGTVATNEKLFF
TRBD2	few	TRBV7-2	TRBJ2-3	TGTGCCAGCAGCTTATTCGGGGGGGAGCGGACGCAGTATTTT	CASSLFGGERTQYF